The 12 T cell receptor beta chains reported below all come from one sample, sequenced in a study of regulatory T cells in long-lasting Graves disease. Both iRepertoire HTBI primers and Arm-PCR of CDR3 regions were used to build the TCR beta libraries. TCRdb itself ran the multiplex PCR reads through MiXCR, one entry per CDR3 protein. The top ten clones hold 25% to 30% of a sample with a few hundred thousand distinct CDR3 sequences, over 15% of them seen once. Indicated time point: newly diagnosed GD, antithyroid drugs for less than 3 months. The TCR library was made from RNA extracted from PBMCs. This sample was also put to use in a study of T cells in Graves' hyperthyroidism and ophthalmopathy.

This specimen consisted of peripheral blood mononuclear cells (PBMCs), obtained at new diagnosis, from a patient treated with antithyroid drugs. Receptors were obtained from a man aged 40-55 years with Graves disease.

This clonotype was observed many times. The V call is TRBV2, the J call TRBJ2-5; D is undetermined. The V and J ends lost 3 bases and 5 bases respectively, with 4 bases between them. Germline V gene data show CDR1 as SNHLY and CDR2 as FYNNEI. The CDR3 runs to 11 residues. CDR3 sequence (DNA): TGTGCCAGCAGTGAGCATGAGACCCAGTACTTC. It is translated as CASSEHETQYF.

This clonotype was observed at least ten times. This rearrangement joins TRBV2 to TRBJ2-3; 9 bases are a match to TRBD1. The V segment lost 4 bases and the J segment 7 bases; nucleotides outside the gene matches: 12. The germline gives CDR1 SNHLY, CDR2 FYNNEI. The CDR3 has 16 residues. The CDR3 nucleotides read TGTGCCAGCAGTGGAGCCACCGGGACAGGGACTTATACGCAGTATTTT. Translation gives CASSGATGTGTYTQYF.

A note on this clonotype: A single base separates this from a much larger clone, so it may be a read error. The V and J genes are TRBV28 and TRBJ1-5; no reliable D call. The V and J ends lost 5 bases and 1 base respectively, with 15 bases between them. The germline V gene has CDR1 MDHEN and CDR2 SYDVKM. The CDR3 loop spans 16 amino acids. CDR3 DNA: TGTGCCAGCAGTACGAGGGTGGCTCCGAGCAATCAGCCCCAGCATTTT. Protein product: CASSTRVAPSNQPQHF.

CDR3 in DNA: TGTGCCAGCAGCCTAAACCCTAGCGGGGGGTACTACGAGCAGTACTTC. Protein sequence: CASSLNPSGGYYEQYF. The V call is TRBV9, the J call TRBJ2-7, with 11 nucleotides matching TRBD2. The CDR3 spans 16 residues. V lost 4 bases and J lost 3; bases outside the gene matches: 9. CDR1 is SGDLS, CDR2 YYNGEE, per germline.

This clonotype has a count of ten or more. This chain joins TRBV7-3 and TRBJ2-1; D is uncertain. Germline assignment: CDR1 SGHTA and CDR2 FQGTGA. Trimming cost V 5 bases and J 0 bases, with 5 bases left between them. The CDR3 totals 13 residues. The CDR3 reads CASSRNSYNEQFF. DNA of the CDR3: TGTGCCAGCAGCAGAAACTCCTACAATGAGCAGTTCTTC.

The V and J genes are TRBV20-1 and TRBJ1-2; D remains ambiguous. The length of the CDR3 is 11 residues. Trimming pared 6 bases from V and 8 bases from J, leaving 13 bases between. From germline, CDR1 is DFQATT and CDR2 SNEGSKA (reference sequence). Here the CDR3 reads CSAPDISGYTF. The CDR3, as DNA: TGCAGTGCGCCTGACATATCCGGCTACACCTTC.

On this clonotype itself: It may be a read error: a sequence one base away is much more abundant. Lacking the conserved final phenylalanine or tryptophan, this CDR3 likely reflects a read error. The gene calls are TRBV5-5 and TRBJ2-3; D is perhaps TRBD1 or TRBD2 (5 bases each). CDR3 size: 14 residues. Looked up from germline, CDR1 is SGHKS and CDR2 is YYEKEE (reference sequence). V lost 2 bases to trimming and J lost 4 bases, with 11 bases between them. The CDR3 DNA is TGTGCCAGCAGCTTCGCAGGGCGGGCAGATACGCAGTATTCT. Translating it yields CASSFAGRADTQYS.

There are many counts of this clonotype. J is TRBJ1-5 and V is TRBV10-3; 9 bases align to TRBD1. The CDR3 is 17 residues long. Germline assignment: CDR1 ENHRY and CDR2 SYGVKD. The V segment lost 4 bases and the J segment 2 bases; nucleotides outside the gene matches: 9. CDR3 sequence: CAISATGGGEGNQPQHF. Written as DNA, the CDR3 is TGTGCCATCAGTGCAACAGGGGGCGGGGAAGGCAATCAGCCCCAGCATTTT.

In its sample, this clonotype was seen many times. The genes are TRBV7-9 and TRBJ2-3; D not certain. From germline, CDR1 is SEHNR and CDR2 FQNEAQ (reference sequence). Trimming took 3 bases from V and 6 from J, leaving 7 bases between them. This CDR3 spans 12 amino acids. This CDR3 reads CASSFDGDTQYF. Here the CDR3 DNA reads TGTGCCAGCAGCTTTGATGGGGATACGCAGTATTTT.

To note about this clonotype: A much larger clone lies one base from this, so it may be a read error. V is TRBV18 and J is TRBJ2-7; a weak D match, TRBD1 (6 bases). The V end was cut by 8 bases, the J end by 5 bases, with 16 bases between. The CDR3 is made up of 13 amino acids. Germline V gene data show CDR1 as KGHSH and CDR2 as LQKENI. The chain's CDR3 is CASPLQQGHEQYF. The DNA of the CDR3 is TGTGCCAGCCCACTTCAACAGGGCCACGAGCAGTACTTC.

The sample holds many counts of this clonotype. This chain connects TRBV6-5 to TRBJ1-4, with D maybe TRBD1 (5 bases). Trimming left V 0 bases short and J 8 bases short, with 13 bases between. CDR1 is MNHEY and CDR2 is SVGAGI in the germline V gene. The CDR3 loop spans 15 amino acids. For the CDR3, the DNA is TGTGCCAGCAGTTACTCGGGGAGGGGAGAGGAAAAACTGTTTTTT. It yields the protein CASSYSGRGEEKLFF.

The gene calls are TRBV28 and TRBJ1-6; 8 nucleotides match TRBD1. Germline V gene data show CDR1 as MDHEN and CDR2 as SYDVKM. Germline trimming cut 3 bases from V and 5 bases from J; bases unmatched to any gene: 3. The CDR3 length is 15 residues. CDR3: CASSFMTGDNSPLHF. As DNA, the CDR3 is TGTGCCAGCAGTTTCATGACAGGGGATAATTCACCCCTCCACTTT.